The 24 T cell receptor beta chains below come from one sample, sequenced in a study of vaccination effects on CD4 cells after COVID-19. Assay: immunoSEQ multiplex PCR; the TCRdb copy retains only in-frame clones and omits some. Among tens of thousands of clones listed, approximately 70% were seen once. No cognate antigen is known for these TCRs. Before sequencing took place, the ViraFEST assay used viral peptide pools to expand antigen-specific CD4+ T cells. CD4+ T cell isolation took place after about 11 days of culture. Vaccinees lacked prior SARS-CoV-2 infection and tested negative for nucleocapsid antibodies. The input for sequencing was CD4+ T cells from PBMCs cultured with HCoV-NL63 spike peptides, taken before COVID-19 vaccination. The receptors derive from a human donor who received a COVID-19 vaccine.

This clone appeared a single time. The chain carries TRBV30 and TRBJ2-2, with D possibly being TRBD2 (5 bases). V was cut by 3 bases and J by 2 bases, with 13 bases left in between. The CDR3 extends over 15 amino acids. The V gene's germline CDR1 is GTSNPN and CDR2 SVGIG (reference sequence). Written as DNA, the CDR3 is TGTGCCTGGAGCTCCTTCGGGATAAACACCGGGGAGCTGTTTTTT. Protein: CAWSSFGINTGELFF.

The chain has TRBV7-9 and TRBJ2-7, with TRBD2 identical over 8 bases. Germline V gene lookup returns CDR1 SEHNR and CDR2 FQNEAQ (reference sequence). J lost 5 bases, V lost 2 bases, and 5 bases had no gene match. CDR3 size: 14 residues. This CDR3 is CASSLSLAGDEQYF. The CDR3 DNA reads as TGTGCCAGCAGCTTATCCCTAGCGGGCGACGAGCAGTACTTC. Full variable domain (rest looked up from reference TRBV7-9 and TRBJ2-7): DTGVSQNPRHKITKRGQNVTFRCDPISEHNRLYWYRQTLGQGPEFLTYFQNEAQLEKSRLLSDRFSAERPKGSFSTLEIQRTEQGDSAMYLCASSLSLAGDEQYFGPGTRLTVT.

The chain couples TRBV18 to TRBJ2-3; 8 positions agree with TRBD1. CDR1 and CDR2 (germline): KGHSH, LQKENI. There are 15 residues in the CDR3. Trimming cost V 2 bases and J 4 bases; bases outside gene matches: 5. The CDR3 here is CASSPRTGTADTQYF. In nucleotides, the CDR3 is TGTGCCAGCTCACCAAGGACAGGGACGGCAGATACGCAGTATTTT.

This clone was recorded a few times. The CDR3 sequence: CAWSTGQGNTEAFF. CDR3 in DNA: TGTGCCTGGAGTACGGGACAGGGTAACACTGAAGCTTTCTTT. The chain is built from TRBV30 and TRBJ1-1; TRBD1 aligns across 9 bases. The ends lost 2 bases at V and 2 bases at J; junction bases unmatched: 3. This CDR3 is 14 amino acids long. Germline CDR1 and CDR2: GTSNPN and SVGIG (reference sequence).

Judged by abundance, this clone is medium-sized. This chain joins TRBV10-2 and TRBJ2-7; possibly TRBD2 for D (5 bases). Germline CDR1 is WSHSY and CDR2 is SAAADI. The V gene lost 0 bases and the J gene lost 0 bases, with 15 bases spanning the gap. The CDR3 consists of 17 residues. CDR3 protein: CASSESSRRGSSYEQYF. CDR3 in DNA: TGCGCCAGCAGTGAGTCGAGTAGACGGGGAAGCTCCTACGAGCAGTACTTC.

The chain joins TRBV5-6 to TRBJ1-2; possible D gene TRBD1, 6 bases. The V end was cut by 2 bases, the J end by 1 base, with 9 bases between. CDR1 is SGHDT, CDR2 YYEEEE, per germline. The CDR3 has 14 residues. Here the CDR3 reads CASSLVQGNYGYTF. The CDR3 DNA reads as TGTGCCAGCAGCTTAGTACAGGGTAACTATGGCTACACCTTC.

This chain links TRBV14 with TRBJ2-2, with 8 bases fitting TRBD1. The germline V gene encodes CDR1 SGHDN and CDR2 FVKESK. This CDR3 is 14 amino acids long. Trimming removed 11 bases from V and 3 bases from J; junction bases left unmatched: 8. The CDR3: CAVRGTGDTGELFF. In nucleotides, the CDR3 is TGTGCCGTTAGAGGGACAGGTGACACCGGGGAGCTGTTTTTT. Supplemented by reference TRBV14 and TRBJ2-2, the full variable domain reads EAGVTQFPSHSVIEKGQTVTLRCDPISGHDNLYWYRRVMGKEIKFLLHFVKESKQDESGMPNNRFLAERTGGTYSTLKVQPAELEDSGVYFCAVRGTGDTGELFFGEGSRLTVL.

The CDR3 here is CASSPRTGGEGYTF. CDR3 bases: TGTGCCAGCAGCCCCCGGACAGGGGGGGAGGGCTACACCTTC. This rearrangement joins TRBV9 to TRBJ1-2; 10 nucleotides align to TRBD1. CDR3 size: 14 residues. V shed 4 bases, J shed 8 bases, and the junction held 8 bases outside the gene matches. The germline V gene has CDR1 SGDLS and CDR2 YYNGEE.

This sequence joins TRBV10-3 and TRBJ2-1; no definite D call. CDR1 is ENHRY, CDR2 SYGVKD, per germline. Trimming stripped 0 bases from V and 0 bases from J, with 6 bases between. This CDR3 spans 15 amino acids. For the CDR3, the DNA is TGTGCCATCAGTGAGTCGGGAACCTCCTACAATGAGCAGTTCTTC. This translates into CAISESGTSYNEQFF.

CDR3 loop: CASSKGTGGRGTQYF. CDR3 DNA: TGTGCCAGCAGCAAGGGGACAGGGGGCAGGGGGACCCAGTACTTC. This chain connects TRBV11-3 to TRBJ2-5, with 12 bases that match TRBD1. CDR1 and CDR2 (germline): SGHNT, YENEEA. There are 15 residues in the CDR3. The trim removed 5 bases at V and 7 bases at J, leaving 8 bases unmatched.

The rearrangement joins TRBV24-1 to TRBJ1-3, with D unclear. The CDR3 runs 14 residues. Germline assignment: CDR1 KGHDR and CDR2 SFDVKD. Deletions cut 4 bases from V and 1 base from J, with 7 bases between. Here the CDR3 reads CATSDFRSGNTIYF. In nucleotides, the CDR3 is TGTGCCACCAGTGACTTCAGATCTGGAAACACCATATATTTT.

This clone is medium-sized. The chain uses TRBV5-1 and TRBJ2-3, with D perhaps TRBD2 (5 bases). The CDR3 loop spans 16 amino acids. Germline V gene sequence: CDR1 SGHRS, CDR2 YFSETQ. Trimming shortened V by 3 bases and J by 1 base, and 15 bases separated the two germline ends. The CDR3 loop is CASSSLGGPGTDTQYF. The CDR3 DNA follows: TGCGCCAGCAGCTCGCTCGGCGGGCCGGGCACAGATACGCAGTATTTT.

The V and J genes are TRBV10-1 and TRBJ2-7; TRBD2 matches at 7 bases. There are 11 residues in the CDR3. Germline assignment: CDR1 WNHNN and CDR2 SYGVQD (reference sequence). After removal of 8 bases from V and 11 bases from J, the junction contained 9 bases not matched to a gene. As DNA, the CDR3 is TGCGCCAGCGGAAGCGCGGGAGACAAGTACTTC. Its translation: CASGSAGDKYF.

This chain connects TRBV5-4 to TRBJ1-4; D remains ambiguous. The length of the CDR3 is 15 residues. CDR1 and CDR2 (germline): SGHNT, YYREEE (reference sequence). Trimming stripped 5 bases from V and 0 bases from J, with 11 bases between. The CDR3 region is CASRSDLTTNEKLFF. The CDR3 coding sequence is TGTGCCAGCAGATCCGACCTTACAACTAATGAAAAACTGTTTTTT.

V gene TRBV10-3 combines with J gene TRBJ2-7; TRBD1 matches 8 bases. CDR1 ENHRY and CDR2 SYGVKD come from the germline V gene. The trim removed 3 bases at V and 0 bases at J, leaving 7 bases unmatched. The CDR3 totals 16 residues. CDR3 sequence reads: CAISDAGDRTSYEQYF. DNA of the CDR3: TGTGCCATCAGTGATGCCGGGGACAGGACCTCCTACGAGCAGTACTTC.

This clone occurred once. The chain carries TRBV28 and TRBJ1-3, with 7 nucleotides matching TRBD1. Germline-derived CDR1 and CDR2 are MDHEN and SYDVKM. The CDR3 is made up of 14 amino acids. Losses at the gene ends were 5 bases for V and 2 bases for J; bases not matched to a gene: 3. CDR3 coding DNA: TGTGCCAGCAGTCAGACAGGGACTGGAAACACCATATATTTT. It codes for CASSQTGTGNTIYF. Full variable domain (remainder filled in from reference TRBV28 and TRBJ1-3): DVKVTQSSRYLVKRTGEKVFLECVQDMDHENMFWYRQDPGLGLRLIYFSYDVKMKEKGDIPEGYSVSREKKERFSLILESASTNQTSMYLCASSQTGTGNTIYFGEGSWLTVV.

This sequence joins TRBV5-1 and TRBJ2-1, with D possibly TRBD2 on 6 matching bases. This CDR3 is 15 amino acids long. Germline V lookup: CDR1 SGHRS, CDR2 YFSETQ. Trimming shortened V by 6 bases and J by 1 base, and 14 bases separated the two germline ends. The CDR3 sequence is CASTTVGGSYNEQFF. CDR3 nucleotide sequence: TGCGCCAGCACCACCGTTGGAGGGTCCTACAATGAGCAGTTCTTC.

The chain employs TRBV19 and TRBJ2-5, with D tentatively TRBD2 (5 bases). V gave up 4 bases and J gave up 2 bases, with 8 bases separating them. There are 13 residues in the CDR3. Germline CDR1 and CDR2: LNHDA and SQIVND (reference sequence). The CDR3 region has the DNA TGTGCCAGTAGTAACCGGGGACAAGAGACCCAGTACTTC. It specifies CASSNRGQETQYF.

CDR3 coding DNA: TGTGCCAGCAGTTTGGGAACCTACGAGCAGTACTTC. Translation: CASSLGTYEQYF. The chain joins TRBV12-3 or TRBV12-4 to TRBJ2-7; unclear D gene. V was cut by 3 bases and J by 2 bases, with 5 bases left in between. The CDR3 length is 12 residues.

The genes are TRBV6-5 and TRBJ2-3, with 11 bases identical to TRBD2. V lost 6 bases, J lost 1 base, and 3 bases stayed unmatched. Germline-derived CDR1 and CDR2 are MNHEY and SVGAGI. CDR3 size: 15 residues. In DNA form, the CDR3 reads TGTGCCAGCAGCGATAGCGGGAGGGGCACAGATACGCAGTATTTT. Amino acids: CASSDSGRGTDTQYF.

The chain is built from TRBV5-1 and TRBJ2-7; 13 bases are a match to TRBD2. Trimming removed 4 bases from V and 4 bases from J; junction bases left unmatched: 8. CDR1 SGHRS and CDR2 YFSETQ come from the germline V gene. The CDR3 loop spans 16 amino acids. This chain's CDR3 is CASSPPGLAGVYEQYF. Here the CDR3 DNA reads TGCGCCAGCAGCCCGCCTGGACTAGCGGGAGTTTACGAGCAGTACTTC.

The J gene is TRBJ2-2, the V gene TRBV3-1 (or the pseudogene TRBV3-2), with D possibly called TRBD1 or TRBD2 (6 bases each). V was pared by 2 bases and J by 6 bases, with 10 bases between. CDR1 and CDR2 (germline): LGHDT, YNNKEL (reference sequence). This CDR3 has 14 residues. The CDR3 loop reads CASSQLEGAGELFF. In DNA form, the CDR3 reads TGTGCCAGCAGCCAATTGGAGGGGGCCGGGGAGCTGTTTTTT.

The V call is TRBV2, the J call TRBJ1-1; D not resolved. V was cut by 4 bases and J by 1 base, with 7 bases left in between. The germline gives CDR1 SNHLY, CDR2 FYNNEI. The CDR3 totals 13 residues. The CDR3 here is CASSVVENTEAFF. The CDR3 DNA is TGTGCCAGCAGTGTGGTGGAGAACACTGAAGCTTTCTTT.

The chain uses TRBV19 and TRBJ2-2, with 9 bases that match TRBD2. The trim removed 5 bases at V and 3 bases at J, leaving 13 bases unmatched. CDR3 size: 18 residues. Germline V gene data show CDR1 as LNHDA and CDR2 as SQIVND (reference sequence). The CDR3 nucleotides read TGTGCCAGTAGTTTCGGACTAGCGAGTGGGTCGGACACCGGGGAGCTGTTTTTT. This gives the protein CASSFGLASGSDTGELFF.